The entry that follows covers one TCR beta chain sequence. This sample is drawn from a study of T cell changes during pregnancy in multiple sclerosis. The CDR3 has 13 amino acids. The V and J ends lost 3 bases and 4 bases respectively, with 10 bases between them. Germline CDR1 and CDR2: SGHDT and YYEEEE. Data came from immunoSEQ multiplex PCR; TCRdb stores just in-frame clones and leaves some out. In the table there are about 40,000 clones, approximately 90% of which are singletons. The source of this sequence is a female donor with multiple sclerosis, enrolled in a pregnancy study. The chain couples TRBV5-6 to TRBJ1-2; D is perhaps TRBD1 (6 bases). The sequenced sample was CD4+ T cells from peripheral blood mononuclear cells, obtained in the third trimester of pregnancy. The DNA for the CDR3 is TGTGCCAGCAGCTCGGACAGTGTCTATGGCTACACCTTC. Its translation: CASSSDSVYGYTF. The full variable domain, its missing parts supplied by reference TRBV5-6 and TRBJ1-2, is DAGVTQSPTHLIKTRGQQVTLRCSPKSGHDTVSWYQQALGQGPQFIFQYYEEEERQRGNFPDRFSGHQFPNYSSELNVNALLLGDSALYLCASSSDSVYGYTFGSGTRLTVV.